The 27 T cell receptor beta chains below come from one sample, sequenced in a study of esophageal squamous cell carcinoma under preoperative chemotherapy. TCRdb used MiXCR to reprocess the PCR reads, holding one entry per CDR3 protein. This table has about 12,000 distinct CDR3 sequences, around 50% appearing once. Time point meaning: before preoperative PTX-NDP chemotherapy. Sample collection occurred from a patient given preoperative chemotherapy. These TCRs come from a human donor with esophageal squamous cell carcinoma. The donor label of this sample is uncertain.

On this clonotype: A read error may produce the germline difference seen at one junction end. This chain joins TRBV7-7 and TRBJ2-3; D unresolved. This CDR3 has 13 residues. CDR1 and CDR2 from the germline V gene are SSHAT and FNYEAQ (reference sequence). CDR3 protein: CASSLDGLDTQYF. The CDR3 DNA reads as TGTGCTAGCAGCTTAGACGGTCTCGATACGCAGTATTTT.

This clonotype turned up a few times. One end of the junction varies from germline; a read error may be responsible. V usage is TRBV6-1 and J usage is TRBJ2-1; maybe TRBD2 (6 bases). The CDR3 loop spans 12 amino acids. Germline-derived CDR1 and CDR2 are MNHNS and SASEGT. The CDR3 region is CASQRLGETQLF. Written as DNA, the CDR3 is TGTGCCAGCCAGAGACTAGGAGAGACCCAGTTATTC.

Comments on this clonotype: Its ends do not fully match the called genes, so a read error is possible. This chain uses TRBV10-2 with TRBJ2-3; the match to TRBD2 covers 7 bases. CDR1 is WSHSY and CDR2 is SAAADI in the germline V gene. The length of the CDR3 is 14 residues. The CDR3 coding sequence is TGCGCGGGGGGGGGGGAGCGGGGCTTAGATACGCAGTATTTC. Protein product: CAGGGERGLDTQYF.

This clonotype was observed a few times. V gene TRBV6-1 combines with J gene TRBJ1-2; 8 nucleotides line up with TRBD1. Trimming at V came to 2 bases and at J to 5 bases, leaving 10 bases not matched to a gene. Per germline, CDR1 MNHNS and CDR2 SASEGT. The CDR3 extends over 16 amino acids. The CDR3 protein is CASSELGQGDWYGYTF. For the CDR3, the DNA is TGTGCCAGCAGTGAACTCGGACAGGGAGATTGGTATGGCTACACCTTC.

The chain carries TRBV12-3 or TRBV12-4 and TRBJ1-4; D call uncertain. V was cut by 0 bases and J by 0 bases, with 5 bases left in between. The CDR3 extends over 15 amino acids. The CDR3 reads CASSLAPSTNEKLFF. The CDR3 region has the DNA TGTGCCAGCAGTTTAGCGCCCTCAACTAATGAAAAACTGTTTTTT.

This clonotype counts as medium-sized. V usage is TRBV6-5 and J usage is TRBJ2-1; tentative D call: TRBD1 (5 bases). The J call could be wrong; TRBJ2-7 is a better fit for the DNA end. CDR1 and CDR2 (germline): MNHEY, SVGAGI. This CDR3 is built from 12 residues. In nucleotides, the CDR3 is TGTGCCAGCAGTTACGGGGCCCGTGAGCAGTACTTC. Its translation: CASSYGAREQYF.

The V call is TRBV6-1, the J call TRBJ2-3; tentatively, D is TRBD2 (6 bases). Trimming pared 2 bases from V and 11 bases from J, leaving 23 bases between. CDR3 length equals 16 residues. Per germline, CDR1 MNHNS and CDR2 SASEGT. CDR3 coding DNA: TGTGCCAGCAGTGAATCGGGGGTAAGAGCCAAAAACATGCAGTATTTT. Translated: CASSESGVRAKNMQYF.

This clonotype was counted a few times. The chain uses TRBV6-1 and TRBJ2-2; 12 bases are shared with TRBD2. This CDR3 comprises 15 residues. The junction had 3 bases not matched to a gene; V was cut back by 5 bases and J by 5 bases. Germline V gene data show CDR1 as MNHNS and CDR2 as SASEGT. The CDR3 is CASSLAGGGTGELFF. The CDR3 nucleotides read TGTGCCAGCAGTCTAGCGGGAGGGGGGACCGGGGAGCTGTTTTTT.

The chain couples TRBV7-2 to TRBJ2-7; weak D call: TRBD2 (6 bases). The CDR3 covers 12 residues. CDR1 is SGHTA, CDR2 FQGNSA, per germline. The V end was cut by 5 bases, the J end by 6 bases, with 11 bases between. CDR3 residues: CASSPGGTEQYF. The CDR3 DNA reads TGTGCCAGCAGCCCCGGGGGTACCGAGCAGTACTTC.

This clonotype was seen only a few times. The rearrangement uses TRBV7-2 and TRBJ2-3, with 7 positions matching TRBD2. V lost 8 bases, J lost 4 bases, and 9 bases stayed unmatched. The CDR3 is 14 amino acids. CDR1 is SGHTA and CDR2 is FQGNSA in the germline V gene. The CDR3 sequence: CASAKAGAADTQYF. CDR3 nucleotides: TGTGCCAGCGCCAAGGCGGGAGCGGCAGATACGCAGTATTTT. Full variable domain (missing parts from reference TRBV7-2 and TRBJ2-3): GAGVSQSPSNKVTEKGKDVELRCDPISGHTALYWYRQSLGQGLEFLIYFQGNSAPDKSGLPSDRFSAERTGGSVSTLTIQRTQQEDSAVYLCASAKAGAADTQYFGPGTRLTVL.

The sample holds a few counts of this clonotype. This chain joins TRBV6-1 and TRBJ2-1; TRBD2 is a possible D gene (7 bases). Germline lookup yields CDR1 MNHNS and CDR2 SASEGT. V gave up 4 bases and J gave up 2 bases, with 21 bases separating them. This CDR3 spans 18 amino acids. The chain's CDR3 is CASSGREGGPSPYNEQFF. The DNA for the CDR3 is TGTGCCAGCAGTGGGAGAGAGGGGGGGCCGTCGCCCTACAATGAGCAGTTCTTC.

The sample holds many counts of this clonotype. Just one base apart from a much larger clone, this may be a read error. This chain links TRBV7-3 with TRBJ2-1; 8 bases line up with TRBD2. Near its end, the DNA agrees better with TRBJ2-7, so the J call may be wrong. Germline values: CDR1 SGHTA, CDR2 FQGTGA. This CDR3 region has 16 residues. CDR3 bases: TGTGCCAGCAGCCAAATAGCGGGAAGCTCCTACAATGAGCAGTACTTC. It codes for CASSQIAGSSYNEQYF.

In this sample, this clonotype turned up a few times. The CDR3 sequence is CASSQVAEAVAGNTIYF. Here the CDR3 DNA reads TGCGCCAGCAGCCAAGTTGCCGAGGCAGTGGCTGGAAACACCATATATTTT. The chain employs TRBV4-1 and TRBJ1-3; D unclear. V gave up 1 base and J gave up 2 bases, with 15 bases separating them. CDR1 is MGHRA and CDR2 is YSYEKL in the germline V gene. This CDR3 contains 17 residues.

The chain joins TRBV6-1 to TRBJ2-3; D call uncertain. The DNA end is a closer match to TRBJ2-7, so the J assignment may be wrong. Germline V gene lookup returns CDR1 MNHNS and CDR2 SASEGT. The CDR3 contains 15 residues. CDR3 bases: TGTGCCAGGGGTGAAGGGCGGATTAGCCCAGATACGCAGTACTTC. Translated: CARGEGRISPDTQYF.

A remark on this clonotype: The junction does not match germline at one end; this may be a read error. The chain joins TRBV9 to TRBJ2-3, with D maybe TRBD2 (6 bases). The germline V gene encodes CDR1 SGDLS and CDR2 YYNGEE. The CDR3 loop spans 15 amino acids. CDR3 loop: CASGVGLRGGDTQYF. The CDR3 DNA reads TGTGCCAGCGGCGTGGGGCTGCGGGGCGGAGACACGCAGTACTTT.

By proportion, this clonotype is large. The CDR3 DNA follows: TGTGCTAGTGGTTTCGGCGGAGGAATTACCTACAATGAGCAGTTCTTC. Residues: CASGFGGGITYNEQFF. The chain carries TRBV12-5 and TRBJ2-1; tentatively, D is TRBD2 (5 bases). V lost 3 bases, J lost 2 bases, and 14 bases lay in between. The CDR3 loop spans 16 amino acids. CDR1 and CDR2 (germline): LGHNT, FRNRAP.

In its sample, this clonotype is medium-sized. The chain joins TRBV6-5 to TRBJ2-1; possibly TRBD1 for D (5 bases). Per germline, CDR1 MNHEY and CDR2 SVGAGI. The CDR3 has 15 residues. V was shortened by 2 bases and J by 0 bases, with 8 bases between the two germline ends. The CDR3 is CASSYTGSSYNEQFF. In nucleotides, the CDR3 is TGTGCCAGCAGTTACACAGGAAGCTCCTACAATGAGCAGTTCTTC.

Comment on this clonotype: One end of the junction does not line up with germline, which may come from a read error. This sequence joins TRBV6-5 and TRBJ2-4; a possible D gene is TRBD2 (6 bases). Germline assignment: CDR1 MNHEY and CDR2 SVGAGI. CDR3 length equals 15 residues. Here the CDR3 reads CASSSGLRAKDTQYF. The CDR3 DNA reads as TGTGCCAGCAGTTCGGGACTGCGGGCCAAAGACACTCAGTATTTC.

V is TRBV12-3 or TRBV12-4 and J is TRBJ2-5, with 13 nucleotides matching TRBD2. Trimming took 5 bases from V and 7 from J; bases not matched to a gene: 10. The CDR3 loop spans 16 amino acids. For the CDR3, the DNA is TGTGCCAGCAGTGACCCGACTAGCGGGAGGCGGGGGACCCAGTACTTC. Encoded protein: CASSDPTSGRRGTQYF.

The sample holds a few counts of this clonotype. The chain carries TRBV6-1 and TRBJ2-4; the match to TRBD2 covers 7 bases. The CDR3 has 16 amino acids. The junction had 16 bases not matched to a gene; V was cut back by 2 bases and J by 12 bases. Per the germline V gene, CDR1 is MNHNS and CDR2 is SASEGT. The CDR3, as DNA: TGTGCCAGCAGTGAATTGGGGGGGAGATACAAAAATACTCAGTACTTC. It translates to CASSELGGRYKNTQYF.

The genes are TRBV5-1 and TRBJ2-1, with D possibly being TRBD2 (8 bases). TRBJ2-5 matches the DNA end more closely, so the J call is doubtful. This CDR3 is 16 amino acids long. CDR1 and CDR2 (germline): SGHRS, YFSETQ. CDR3 sequence: CASSPREGAAFETQYF. Written as DNA, the CDR3 is TGCGCCAGCAGCCCCCGGGAGGGGGCGGCTTTTGAGACCCAGTACTTC.

In regard to this clonotype: A junction end diverges from the germline sequence, so it may reflect a read error. The CDR3 DNA reads TGTGCCAGCAGTGAGGGGCCGTGGGCCACAGATATGCAGTATTTC. Its protein is CASSEGPWATDMQYF. The chain joins TRBV6-1 to TRBJ2-3; D perhaps matches TRBD1 (5 bases). The CDR3 is made up of 15 amino acids. Germline assignment: CDR1 MNHNS and CDR2 SASEGT.

Only a few counts were recorded for this clonotype. The chain uses TRBV6-1 and TRBJ2-1; TRBD1 agrees at 9 bases. The CDR3 is 15 residues long. V was clipped by 6 bases and J by 5 bases; unmatched bases: 8. Germline V gives CDR1 MNHNS, CDR2 SASEGT. CDR3 sequence reads: CASRPRDRADNEQFF. Here the CDR3 DNA reads TGTGCCAGCAGACCCCGGGACAGGGCGGACAATGAGCAGTTCTTC.

Turning to this clonotype: Mismatch with germline at one junction end may stem from a read error. This chain joins TRBV27 and TRBJ2-1, with 9 bases aligning to TRBD1. Germline V gene sequence: CDR1 MNHEY, CDR2 SMNVEV (reference sequence). The CDR3 has 15 residues. The CDR3 region has the DNA TGTGGCGGGGGAACAGGGGGCGGGGACGACGAGACCCAGTATTTC. Protein product: CGGGTGGGDDETQYF.

In regard to this clonotype: Given a much more abundant clone one base away, this may be a read error. The V and J genes are TRBV6-5 and TRBJ2-4; 10 bases are shared with TRBD2. The CDR3 totals 15 residues. Germline V gene data show CDR1 as MNHEY and CDR2 as SVGAGI. With 0 bases clipped from V and 13 bases from J, the junction kept 9 bases outside the gene matches. The CDR3: CASSYSTLAGAEQYF. CDR3 DNA: TGTGCCAGCAGTTACTCGACTCTAGCGGGAGCTGAGCAGTACTTC.

V usage is TRBV10-3 and J usage is TRBJ2-4; no firm D call. The germline gives CDR1 ENHRY, CDR2 SYGVKD. This CDR3 contains 12 residues. CDR3 protein: CAGLRAIDTQYF. The CDR3 DNA follows: TGTGCGGGGTTGAGAGCCATAGACACGCAGTACTTC.

The V call is TRBV6-1, the J call TRBJ2-3; TRBD2 is a possible D gene (7 bases). The CDR3 is made up of 16 amino acids. Deletions cut 0 bases from V and 5 bases from J, with 15 bases between. Germline CDR1 and CDR2: MNHNS and SASEGT. This CDR3 reads CASSEAGAGDKDTQYF. CDR3 in DNA: TGTGCCAGCAGTGAAGCGGGGGCGGGAGACAAAGATACGCAGTATTTT.